This entry lists 25 T cell receptor beta chains sequenced from one sample in a study of blood T cell repertoires in COVID-19. Only in-frame clones appear in the TCRdb table, and some are missing; sequencing was by immunoSEQ multiplex PCR. The repertoire holds 350,000 to 450,000 clones, with roughly 86% as singletons. The sequenced sample consisted of PBMCs or T cells enriched from blood (not recorded which). The origin of the receptors is a woman aged 25 to 45 who had recovered from COVID-19.

This chain connects TRBV6-5 to TRBJ1-2; 9 bases match TRBD1. The CDR3 loop spans 15 amino acids. V trimming: 4 bases; J trimming: 4 bases; junction bases outside the gene matches: 7. Germline V lookup: CDR1 MNHEY, CDR2 SVGAGI. The CDR3: CASSLLPGQGYGYTF. The CDR3 coding sequence is TGTGCCAGCAGTTTACTCCCGGGACAGGGCTATGGCTACACCTTC.

The chain employs TRBV4-3 and TRBJ2-1; TRBD2 matches 9 bases. Germline V lookup: CDR1 LGHNA, CDR2 YSLEER. V trimming: 4 bases; J trimming: 1 base; junction bases outside the gene matches: 11. This CDR3 has 18 residues. CDR3 nucleotides: TGCGCCAGCAGCCCCTTACTTAGCGGGGGTGCATCCTACAATGAGCAGTTCTTC. Its protein is CASSPLLSGGASYNEQFF.

The J gene is TRBJ2-7, the V gene TRBV30, with 9 bases identical to TRBD2. Germline loops: CDR1 GTSNPN, CDR2 SVGIG (reference sequence). This CDR3 has 14 amino acids. With V trimmed by 3 bases and J by 5 bases, 8 bases remained unmatched. The CDR3 reads CAWRLEREVNEQYF. CDR3 nucleotides: TGTGCCTGGAGGTTGGAGCGGGAGGTGAACGAGCAGTACTTC.

This chain links TRBV5-1 with TRBJ2-7, with D maybe TRBD1 (6 bases). Germline CDR1 reads SGHRS; CDR2 reads YFSETQ. V was shortened by 3 bases and J by 4 bases, with 20 bases between the two germline ends. The CDR3 has 16 amino acids. CDR3: CASSYRTALQVYEQYF. DNA of the CDR3: TGCGCCAGCAGCTACCGGACAGCATTACAAGTATACGAGCAGTACTTC.

The chain uses TRBV6-5 and TRBJ2-1; 8 nucleotides agree with TRBD1. The CDR3 runs to 12 residues. Losses at the gene ends were 6 bases for V and 11 bases for J; bases not matched to a gene: 6. Germline CDR1 MNHEY, CDR2 SVGAGI. CDR3 residues: CASSRDRGKQFF. The CDR3 coding sequence is TGTGCCAGCAGCCGAGACAGGGGAAAGCAGTTCTTC.

The V call is TRBV7-9, the J call TRBJ1-3, with 7 bases that match TRBD1. The CDR3 spans 15 residues. The trim removed 8 bases at V and 0 bases at J, leaving 7 bases unmatched. Germline CDR1 reads SEHNR; CDR2 reads FQNEAQ (reference sequence). The CDR3 DNA follows: TGTGCCAGCTATGGGGGACAGTCCTCTGGAAACACCATATATTTT. The encoded protein is CASYGGQSSGNTIYF.

The rearrangement links TRBV15 to TRBJ2-3; 8 bases are a match to TRBD2. Per the germline V gene, CDR1 is LNHNV and CDR2 is YYDKDF (reference sequence). V shed 5 bases, J shed 2 bases, and the junction held 6 bases outside the gene matches. The CDR3 covers 15 residues. The CDR3 region is CATSPRGGNTDTQYF. The CDR3 DNA follows: TGTGCCACCAGCCCGCGCGGGGGGAACACAGATACGCAGTATTTT.

The chain joins TRBV29-1 to TRBJ2-2; D unresolved. From germline, CDR1 is SQVTM and CDR2 ANQGSEA. The CDR3 is made up of 13 amino acids. V lost 4 bases and J 1 base, leaving 7 bases between the germline ends. In nucleotides, the CDR3 is TGCAGCGTTGCAGGCTGGAACACCGGGGAGCTGTTTTTT. Translation: CSVAGWNTGELFF.

V is TRBV4-1 and J is TRBJ2-4; D perhaps matches TRBD2 (7 bases). This CDR3 has 15 residues. V was clipped by 2 bases and J by 7 bases, with 15 bases between them. Germline CDR1 is MGHRA and CDR2 is YSYEKL. CDR3 sequence: CASSQREGGNNIQYF. Written as DNA, the CDR3 is TGCGCCAGCAGCCAAAGGGAGGGGGGTAATAACATTCAGTACTTC.

The J gene is TRBJ1-2, the V gene TRBV1; TRBD1, the D gene given by the table, was not confirmed from the DNA. TRBV1 is given as a pseudogene. The CDR3 is 17 amino acids. DNA of the CDR3: TGCACCAGCAGCCAAGCAGGGTCGAAATCCCTTAACTATGGCTACACCTTC. Encoded protein: CTSSQAGSKSLNYGYTF.

Regarding this clone: Other DNA sequences in this specimen translate into the identical CDR3. This chain joins TRBV9 and TRBJ2-2; no clear D gene. This CDR3 comprises 13 residues. V lost 2 bases and J 0 bases, leaving 2 bases between the germline ends. The germline V gene encodes CDR1 SGDLS and CDR2 YYNGEE. The CDR3 DNA is TGTGCCAGCAGCGTCTCGAACACCGGGGAGCTGTTTTTT. Protein: CASSVSNTGELFF.

V usage is TRBV18 and J usage is TRBJ2-1; D call uncertain. Germline V gene lookup returns CDR1 KGHSH and CDR2 LQKENI. The CDR3 extends over 12 amino acids. The V gene lost 4 bases and the J gene lost 5 bases, with 6 bases spanning the gap. The CDR3 DNA is TGTGCCAGCTCACTGGCCCACAATGAGCAGTTCTTC. Translated, it gives CASSLAHNEQFF.

The chain is built from TRBV5-1 and TRBJ2-7; 10 positions agree with TRBD1. The CDR3 has 16 amino acids. The V and J ends lost 4 bases and 3 bases, in that order; junction bases with no gene match: 10. CDR1 and CDR2 from the germline V gene are SGHRS and YFSETQ. CDR3 sequence: CASSDHSGTGVYEQYF. CDR3 DNA sequence: TGCGCCAGCAGCGATCACTCCGGGACAGGGGTCTACGAGCAGTACTTC.

V is TRBV28 and J is TRBJ1-2; possibly TRBD1 for D (5 bases). V lost 3 bases and J 5 bases, leaving 22 bases between the germline ends. Looked up from germline, CDR1 is MDHEN and CDR2 is SYDVKM. The CDR3 spans 17 residues. The CDR3 DNA reads as TGTGCCAGCAGTTTTAAAGCCAGGAGGGGTTTAACTTATGGCTACACCTTC. Protein sequence: CASSFKARRGLTYGYTF.

The V call is TRBV30, the J call TRBJ1-2; D is uncertain. The germline gives CDR1 GTSNPN, CDR2 SVGIG (reference sequence). This CDR3 has 13 residues. V gave up 3 bases and J gave up 2 bases, with 10 bases separating them. This CDR3 is CAWSTTSNYGYTF. CDR3 nucleotide sequence: TGTGCCTGGAGCACGACATCGAACTATGGCTACACCTTC.

The V gene is TRBV25-1, the J gene TRBJ1-1; D gene ambiguous. CDR1 MGHDK and CDR2 SYGVNS come from the germline V gene. The CDR3 runs to 12 residues. Trimming cost V 2 bases and J 7 bases, with 8 bases left between them. CDR3 amino acids: CASSEAGYEAFF. In nucleotides, the CDR3 is TGTGCCAGCAGTGAAGCCGGGTATGAAGCTTTCTTT.

This chain links TRBV7-9 with TRBJ2-7; 9 bases agree with TRBD1. The germline V gene encodes CDR1 SEHNR and CDR2 FQNEAQ (reference sequence). This CDR3 has 15 amino acids. Trimming removed 5 bases from V and 5 bases from J; junction bases left unmatched: 10. The CDR3 reads CASSTRPGTGHEQYF. CDR3 DNA: TGTGCCAGCAGCACCCGGCCCGGGACAGGGCACGAGCAGTACTTC.

This clone has only a few counts. The chain has TRBV7-3 and TRBJ1-2; D uncertain. This CDR3 spans 15 amino acids. Trimming stripped 2 bases from V and 5 bases from J, with 15 bases between. Per germline, CDR1 SGHTA and CDR2 FQGTGA. The CDR3 DNA reads TGTGCCAGCAGCTTACCCCTCGGGTTTCGGTATGGCTACACCTTC. Translating it yields CASSLPLGFRYGYTF.

The rearrangement links TRBV3-1 (or the pseudogene TRBV3-2) to TRBJ1-1; D is undetermined. Germline V CDR1 and CDR2: LGHDT, YNNKEL (reference sequence). The CDR3 length is 16 residues. Trimming shortened V by 0 bases and J by 3 bases, and 14 bases separated the two germline ends. CDR3 residues: CASSQDKPPTDTEAFF. CDR3 bases: TGTGCCAGCAGCCAAGATAAGCCTCCCACGGACACTGAAGCTTTCTTT.

Worth noting for this clone: Other DNA sequences in this specimen translate into the identical CDR3. J is TRBJ2-7 and V is TRBV28; 10 bases are a match to TRBD2. Unmatched junction bases numbered 3, after V lost 5 bases and J lost 2 bases. The CDR3 length is 14 residues. Germline V gives CDR1 MDHEN, CDR2 SYDVKM. The DNA of the CDR3 is TGTGCCAGCAGTAGGACTAGCGGCACCTACGAGCAGTACTTC. Residues: CASSRTSGTYEQYF.

The V gene is TRBV7-2, the J gene TRBJ1-5; 7 nucleotides agree with TRBD1. There are 14 residues in the CDR3. V lost 6 bases and J lost 7; bases outside the gene matches: 9. Germline loops: CDR1 SGHTA, CDR2 FQGNSA. CDR3 DNA: TGTGCCAGCAGTCAACAGGGGTTGACCCAGCCCCAGCATTTT. This gives the protein CASSQQGLTQPQHF.

The chain joins TRBV27 to TRBJ1-2; D gene unclear. V dropped 4 bases and J dropped 1 base, with 7 bases sitting between them. Germline CDR1 is MNHEY and CDR2 is SMNVEV (reference sequence). This CDR3 comprises 13 residues. Here the CDR3 DNA reads TGTGCCAGCAGTTCCACTCTTAACTATGGCTACACCTTC. This gives the protein CASSSTLNYGYTF.

The rearrangement links TRBV19 to TRBJ1-2, with D hard to call. CDR1 and CDR2 (germline): LNHDA, SQIVND (reference sequence). This CDR3 is 15 amino acids long. V dropped 5 bases and J dropped 6 bases, with 19 bases sitting between them. As DNA, the CDR3 is TGTGCCAGTAGTCCTCGCCCTACAGCGACTAATGGCTACACCTTC. Its protein is CASSPRPTATNGYTF.

CDR3 in DNA: TGTGCCAGCAGTTTAATGCCGGACACTGAAGCTTTCTTT. Encoded protein: CASSLMPDTEAFF. V gene TRBV28 combines with J gene TRBJ1-1; D is undetermined. This CDR3 spans 13 amino acids. Germline CDR1 is MDHEN and CDR2 is SYDVKM. V lost 2 bases and J 3 bases, leaving 7 bases between the germline ends.

J is TRBJ2-1 and V is TRBV6-1; 9 nucleotides line up with TRBD2. The CDR3 sequence is 16 residues long. The V gene's germline CDR1 is MNHNS and CDR2 SASEGT. V shed 4 bases, J shed 3 bases, and the junction held 7 bases outside the gene matches. This chain's CDR3 is CASSAGSGRYYNEQFF. Written as DNA, the CDR3 is TGTGCCAGCAGTGCGGGCAGCGGGAGGTACTACAATGAGCAGTTCTTC.